This TCR beta chain was sequenced in a study of PD-1 blockade in mismatch repair-deficient tumors. At the level of the study: Patients had approximately 12 mismatch repair-deficient cancer types, all previously treated and progressing. Study results and limitations: After pembrolizumab, tumor-resident clones rose rapidly, then generally contracted before radiologic responses.

On this clone: Its antigen is currently unknown.

Germline CDR1 reads LNHDA; CDR2 reads SQIVND (reference sequence). V was clipped by 0 bases and J by 5 bases; unmatched bases: 20. CDR3 length: 22 amino acids. All patients were mismatch repair deficient, assessed by either PCR or immunohistochemistry. A few pembrolizumab responders had their TCRs sequenced. Data came from immunoSEQ multiplex PCR; TCRdb stores just in-frame clones and leaves some out. The sample records some 120,000 clones, roughly 86% being singletons. The receptor was isolated from an adult with mismatch repair-deficient cancer. Sequenced here: peripheral blood, sampled approximately 70 weeks after starting pembrolizumab. V gene TRBV19 combines with J gene TRBJ2-5; 14 bases match TRBD2. CDR3 in DNA: TGTGCCAGTAGTATAGACCCTCTGCCAACCGGGACTAGCGGGAGTAGGTTCGAGACCCAGTACTTC. Translated: CASSIDPLPTGTSGSRFETQYF.